What follows is one T cell receptor (beta chain) and its context. Its matching antigen is unknown. This sample is part of a study of post-analysis software for immune sequencing data. Study-wide background: Relapsing-remitting, secondary progressive and progressive-relapsing forms of multiple sclerosis all featured among disease courses. Study results and caveats: Strong co-clustering by F measure linked samples that shared a preparation batch. A handful of TRBV segments, including TRBV5-6, TRBV5-1 and TRBV20-1, were more frequent in patients than controls. Those with multiple sclerosis, the patient group, showed significantly lower normalized Chao1 diversity than controls.

CDR3 length: 11 residues. Germline V CDR1 and CDR2: GTSNPN, SVGIG (reference sequence). The junction had 1 base not matched to a gene; V was cut back by 5 bases and J by 5 bases. Built from TCR beta cDNA, the libraries had unique molecular identifiers in them. Starting from roughly 1.1 to 9.2 million T cells, the study yielded roughly 0.5 million cDNA molecules. MiXCR, applied by TCRdb to the PCR reads, yields one record per CDR3 protein. The sample holds around 250,000 distinct CDR3 sequences, around 34% seen once. Sequencing was carried out using blood. The chain recombines TRBV30 with TRBJ2-5; 8 bases align to TRBD1. The origin of this receptor is a girl aged 10-17 years with multiple sclerosis. The CDR3 loop reads CAWRDRETQYF. The CDR3 bases are TGTGCCTGGCGGGACAGGGAGACCCAGTACTTC.